This passage covers 32 T cell receptor beta chains from one sample sequenced in a study of blood T cell repertoires in COVID-19. Generated by immunoSEQ multiplex PCR, the TCRdb table keeps only in-frame clones and is missing some. Here the sample spans about 160,000 clones, over 75% being singletons. Sequencing was done on a sample of peripheral blood. The receptors were gathered from a man aged 70-80 years with acute or convalescent COVID-19.

This clone has at least ten counts. The chain is built from TRBV9 and TRBJ2-2; 7 nucleotides line up with TRBD1. The CDR3 is 14 amino acids. Per germline, CDR1 SGDLS and CDR2 YYNGEE. After removal of 7 bases from V and 1 base from J, the junction contained 4 bases not matched to a gene. This CDR3 reads CASRRTGNTGELFF. In DNA form, the CDR3 reads TGTGCCAGCCGAAGGACAGGGAACACCGGGGAGCTGTTTTTT.

This clone was observed a handful of times. The CDR3 bases are TGTGCCAGCAGCCAAGAGCTAAGAGGGGGAGGCTACACCTTC. Residues: CASSQELRGGGYTF. The rearrangement uses TRBV14 and TRBJ1-2; possibly TRBD1 for D (6 bases). The germline gives CDR1 SGHDN, CDR2 FVKESK. This CDR3 is 14 amino acids long. Deletions cut 0 bases from V and 8 bases from J, with 13 bases between.

V is TRBV7-2 and J is TRBJ2-2; D is perhaps TRBD2 (6 bases). The CDR3 spans 15 residues. CDR1 is SGHTA and CDR2 is FQGNSA in the germline V gene. Trimming removed 3 bases from V and 1 base from J, with 9 bases in between. DNA of the CDR3: TGTGCCAGCAGCTTTGCGGGATGGAACACCGGGGAGCTGTTTTTT. Translation gives CASSFAGWNTGELFF.

This clone showed up just a few times. The genes are TRBV11-2 and TRBJ2-1; 9 bases fit TRBD2. The CDR3 length is 18 residues. CDR1 and CDR2 (germline): SGHAT, FQNNGV. Trimming took 5 bases from V and 6 from J; bases not matched to a gene: 17. The DNA of the CDR3 is TGTGCCAGCAGCCCCCGCACGACTGGCGGGAGGGATTCCAATGAGCAGTTCTTC. Its translation is CASSPRTTGGRDSNEQFF. The whole variable domain, remainder taken from reference TRBV11-2 and TRBJ2-1, is EAGVAQSPRYKIIEKRQSVAFWCNPISGHATLYWYQQILGQGPKLLIQFQNNGVVDDSQLPKDRFSAERLKGVDSTLKIQPAKLEDSAVYLCASSPRTTGGRDSNEQFFGPGTRLTVL.

J is TRBJ1-6 and V is TRBV5-1; 10 bases agree with TRBD1. After removal of 4 bases from V and 12 bases from J, the junction contained 13 bases not matched to a gene. The CDR3 contains 16 residues. Germline CDR1 SGHRS, CDR2 YFSETQ. Here the CDR3 DNA reads TGCGCCAGCAGCCCTAGTTGGACAGGGGGAGTCGAACCCCTCCACTTT. Translating gives CASSPSWTGGVEPLHF.

This clone was found a few times. V usage is TRBV28 and J usage is TRBJ2-6; possibly TRBD1 for D (6 bases). Germline CDR1 reads MDHEN; CDR2 reads SYDVKM. There are 15 residues in the CDR3. V was trimmed by 5 bases and J by 0 bases, leaving 8 bases between them. CDR3 in DNA: TGTGCCAGCAGTAAAGGGGGCTCTGGGGCCAACGTCCTGACTTTC. Translation: CASSKGGSGANVLTF.

In its sample, this clone was seen a few times. The V gene is TRBV7-9, the J gene TRBJ2-5; TRBD1 agrees at 7 bases. V trimming: 5 bases; J trimming: 0 bases; junction bases outside the gene matches: 9. This CDR3 is built from 16 residues. The germline V gene has CDR1 SEHNR and CDR2 FQNEAQ (reference sequence). The CDR3 bases are TGTGCCAGCAGCCGGGACAGCCAAATGTACCAAGAGACCCAGTACTTC. Translating it yields CASSRDSQMYQETQYF.

By share, this clone counts as medium-sized. CDR3 sequence reads: CASSPTGLPSSYNEQFF. Here the CDR3 DNA reads TGTGCCAGCAGCCCGACCGGACTACCAAGCTCCTACAATGAGCAGTTCTTC. The rearrangement joins TRBV4-2 to TRBJ2-1, with D possibly TRBD2 on 6 matching bases. Germline values: CDR1 LGHNA, CDR2 YNFKEQ. CDR3 size: 17 residues. The germline V and J ends were trimmed by 4 bases and 0 bases, with 16 bases remaining between them.

This chain uses TRBV2 with TRBJ2-5; the match to TRBD2 covers 12 bases. The CDR3 length is 16 residues. V shed 3 bases, J shed 1 base, and the junction held 3 bases outside the gene matches. CDR1 and CDR2 from the germline V gene are SNHLY and FYNNEI. Here the CDR3 DNA reads TGTGCCAGCAGTGAGGCGACTAGCGGGGGCCAAGAGACCCAGTACTTC. Its translation is CASSEATSGGQETQYF.

V usage is TRBV11-2 and J usage is TRBJ1-2, with 9 bases matching TRBD1. Trimming removed 4 bases from V and 8 bases from J; junction bases left unmatched: 14. This CDR3 comprises 16 residues. Germline V gene sequence: CDR1 SGHAT, CDR2 FQNNGV. The CDR3 DNA is TGTGCCAGCAGCTCCCTCCCCCGAACAGGGGGCAAAGGCTACACCTTC. It specifies CASSSLPRTGGKGYTF.

The V and J genes are TRBV6-4 and TRBJ1-2, with 7 bases identical to TRBD1. Per germline, CDR1 MRHNA and CDR2 SNTAGT. J gave up 6 bases and V 7 bases, and 11 bases lay outside the gene matches. The CDR3 loop spans 14 amino acids. The CDR3 nucleotides read TGTGCCAGCATAAACGACAGGGAAGAGGATGGCTACACCTTC. Translated: CASINDREEDGYTF.

The rearrangement uses TRBV6-2 or TRBV6-3 and TRBJ2-3, with 11 bases identical to TRBD1. The ends lost 2 bases at V and 2 bases at J; junction bases unmatched: 12. This CDR3 comprises 19 residues. In germline, CDR1 is MNHEY, CDR2 SVGEGT. The CDR3 DNA reads TGTGCCAGCAGTTACCCAATACCGGGACAGGGGGACCCCACAGATACGCAGTATTTT. Residues: CASSYPIPGQGDPTDTQYF.

The chain uses TRBV5-1 and TRBJ1-2; TRBD1 agrees at 7 bases. The CDR3 extends over 17 amino acids. J gave up 4 bases and V 2 bases, and 14 bases lay outside the gene matches. Germline loops: CDR1 SGHRS, CDR2 YFSETQ. The CDR3 region is CASSLSGTAYPSYGYTF. CDR3 nucleotides: TGCGCCAGCAGCTTATCCGGGACAGCTTACCCGTCCTATGGCTACACCTTC.

This clone was found a few times. V is TRBV6-5 and J is TRBJ2-7; the match to TRBD1 covers 9 bases. Germline-derived CDR1 and CDR2 are MNHEY and SVGAGI. V dropped 6 bases and J dropped 4; count of bases not matched to a gene: 7. The CDR3 extends over 14 amino acids. The CDR3 loop reads CASSHGDREYEQYF. Written as DNA, the CDR3 is TGTGCCAGCAGCCACGGGGACAGGGAATACGAGCAGTACTTC.

This clone has at least ten counts. The chain couples TRBV30 to TRBJ1-6; TRBD1 matches at 7 bases. The germline V gene encodes CDR1 GTSNPN and CDR2 SVGIG (reference sequence). The CDR3 length is 15 residues. Unmatched junction bases numbered 6, after V lost 2 bases and J lost 5 bases. CDR3 DNA: TGTGCCTGGAGTTTGTACAGGGGAAATAATTCACCCCTCCACTTT. This translates into CAWSLYRGNNSPLHF. Full variable domain (outside the CDR3, taken from reference TRBV30 and TRBJ1-6): SQTIHQWPATLVQPVGSPLSLECTVEGTSNPNLYWYRQAAGRGLQLLFYSVGIGQISSEVPQNLSASRPQDRQFILSSKKLLLSDSGFYLCAWSLYRGNNSPLHFGNGTRLTVT.

The rearrangement joins TRBV7-2 to TRBJ2-5; 11 bases fit TRBD2. Germline CDR1 is SGHTA and CDR2 is FQGNSA. The CDR3 is 16 amino acids. Trimming cost V 5 bases and J 5 bases; bases outside gene matches: 10. CDR3 DNA: TGTGCCAGCAGCCCAAGTAGCGGGGGGGCCGGGGAGACCCAGTACTTC. Translation gives CASSPSSGGAGETQYF. The whole variable domain, filled in from reference TRBV7-2 and TRBJ2-5, reads GAGVSQSPSNKVTEKGKDVELRCDPISGHTALYWYRQSLGQGLEFLIYFQGNSAPDKSGLPSDRFSAERTGGSVSTLTIQRTQQEDSAVYLCASSPSSGGAGETQYFGPGTRLLVL.

This chain connects TRBV28 to TRBJ1-5; 7 bases align to TRBD1. Germline V gene sequence: CDR1 MDHEN, CDR2 SYDVKM. This CDR3 contains 13 residues. Unmatched junction bases numbered 6, after V lost 5 bases and J lost 8 bases. CDR3 protein: CASSPGGVKPQHF. For the CDR3, the DNA is TGTGCCAGCAGTCCAGGGGGAGTGAAGCCCCAGCATTTT.

This clone was picked up one time. The chain recombines TRBV21-1 with TRBJ2-7; the D call TRBD2 from the table was never checked on the DNA. TRBV21-1 is a pseudogene segment. The length of the CDR3 is 17 residues. Here the CDR3 reads CASSCRGPRVRPYEQYF. The CDR3 bases are TGTGCCAGCAGTTGTCGAGGGCCCCGAGTGAGGCCCTACGAGCAGTACTTC.

The gene calls are TRBV4-3 and TRBJ2-1; 11 bases are shared with TRBD2. Germline values: CDR1 LGHNA, CDR2 YSLEER. This CDR3 has 19 residues. The V and J ends lost 0 bases and 3 bases, in that order; junction bases with no gene match: 10. The CDR3: CASSQDLWGTSGSYNEQFF. The CDR3 DNA follows: TGCGCCAGCAGCCAAGATCTCTGGGGAACTAGCGGGAGCTACAATGAGCAGTTCTTC.

The chain carries TRBV3-1 (or the pseudogene TRBV3-2) and TRBJ2-7; the D gene is possibly TRBD1 (6 bases). V dropped 6 bases and J dropped 3 bases, with 12 bases sitting between them. CDR3 length: 13 residues. Germline V gene sequence: CDR1 LGHDT, CDR2 YNNKEL (reference sequence). CDR3 loop: CASSLGQSYEQYF. The CDR3 DNA follows: TGTGCCAGCAGTCTCGGACAGAGCTACGAGCAGTACTTC.

This clone showed up just a few times. The chain couples TRBV12-3 or TRBV12-4 to TRBJ1-1; a possible D gene is TRBD1 (5 bases). The CDR3 is 13 residues long. The V end lost 7 bases, the J end lost 1 base, and 10 bases lay between the germline ends. The CDR3 loop reads CASTRTGNTEAFF. CDR3 sequence (DNA): TGTGCCAGCACCAGAACAGGGAACACTGAAGCTTTCTTT.

The gene calls are TRBV28 and TRBJ1-2, with 10 bases aligning to TRBD1. The germline gives CDR1 MDHEN, CDR2 SYDVKM. V shed 5 bases, J shed 3 bases, and the junction held 6 bases outside the gene matches. The CDR3 runs to 15 residues. The DNA of the CDR3 is TGTGCCAGCAGTAAGCGGGACAGGGGAGACTATGGCTACACCTTC. Translated: CASSKRDRGDYGYTF.

The CDR3 spells CARGGDRGRFSEQYF. The CDR3 bases are TGCGCCAGGGGCGGGGACAGGGGGCGGTTTTCCGAGCAGTACTTC. The chain uses TRBV10-2 and TRBJ2-7; the match to TRBD1 covers 12 bases. The CDR3 spans 15 residues. The germline gives CDR1 WSHSY, CDR2 SAAADI. The J segment lost 6 bases and the V segment lost 9 bases, leaving 12 bases of the junction unmatched.

The CDR3 DNA is TGTGCCACAAAGGGGGACAGATCTAGCAATCAGCCCCAGCATTTT. This translates into CATKGDRSSNQPQHF. The chain is built from TRBV24-1 and TRBJ1-5, with TRBD1 matching 7 bases. The CDR3 covers 15 residues. V was pared by 10 bases and J by 0 bases, with 8 bases of the junction left unmatched. CDR1 is KGHDR and CDR2 is SFDVKD in the germline V gene.

The rearrangement uses TRBV7-9 and TRBJ2-2, with TRBD2 matching over 8 bases. Germline trimming cut 5 bases from V and 6 bases from J; bases unmatched to any gene: 2. CDR3 length: 13 residues. CDR1 and CDR2 from the germline V gene are SEHNR and FQNEAQ (reference sequence). For the CDR3, the DNA is TGTGCCAGCAGCCCGACTAGCGCCGGGGAGCTGTTTTTT. Amino acids: CASSPTSAGELFF. The full variable domain, with the rest looked up from reference TRBV7-9 and TRBJ2-2, is DTGVSQNPRHKITKRGQNVTFRCDPISEHNRLYWYRQTLGQGPEFLTYFQNEAQLEKSRLLSDRFSAERPKGSFSTLEIQRTEQGDSAMYLCASSPTSAGELFFGEGSRLTVL.

The chain has TRBV6-5 and TRBJ2-2; possibly TRBD1 for D (7 bases). V lost 7 bases to trimming and J lost 4 bases, with 16 bases between them. The CDR3 spans 15 residues. The germline V gene has CDR1 MNHEY and CDR2 SVGAGI. CDR3 residues: CASNSQGGGTGELFF. The CDR3 DNA reads TGTGCCAGCAATTCTCAGGGGGGAGGCACCGGGGAGCTGTTTTTT.

The chain carries TRBV4-2 and TRBJ2-3, with TRBD1 matching 11 bases. CDR1 LGHNA and CDR2 YNFKEQ come from the germline V gene. CDR3 length equals 16 residues. The trim removed 1 base at V and 4 bases at J, leaving 4 bases unmatched. CDR3 in DNA: TGTGCCAGCAGCCAAGCGCCGGGACAGGGGGCAGATACGCAGTATTTT. It codes for CASSQAPGQGADTQYF.

The rearrangement links TRBV19 to TRBJ1-2, with D maybe TRBD1 (5 bases). The CDR3 sequence is 14 residues long. Per the germline V gene, CDR1 is LNHDA and CDR2 is SQIVND (reference sequence). Trimming cost V 8 bases and J 4 bases, with 17 bases left between them. The CDR3 spells CASAQRGSTYGYTF. DNA for the CDR3: TGTGCCAGTGCCCAAAGGGGTTCGACCTATGGCTACACCTTC.

The chain recombines TRBV3-1 (or the pseudogene TRBV3-2) with TRBJ1-2, with 8 bases that match TRBD1. CDR1 and CDR2 (germline): LGHDT, YNNKEL (reference sequence). Trimming took 1 base from V and 2 from J; bases not matched to a gene: 3. The CDR3 is 15 residues long. CDR3 in amino acids: CASSQADRGNYGYTF. Written as DNA, the CDR3 is TGTGCCAGCAGCCAAGCTGACAGGGGAAACTATGGCTACACCTTC.

The chain employs TRBV7-2 and TRBJ1-1; perhaps TRBD1 as D (5 bases). The CDR3 is made up of 13 amino acids. Germline assignment: CDR1 SGHTA and CDR2 FQGNSA. V gave up 6 bases and J gave up 5 bases, with 13 bases separating them. This chain's CDR3 is CASRGGRVTEAFF. CDR3 DNA sequence: TGTGCCAGCAGGGGAGGCAGGGTTACTGAAGCTTTCTTT.

V usage is TRBV12-5 and J usage is TRBJ1-2; D remains ambiguous. The CDR3 length is 11 residues. Trimming took off 6 bases at V and 2 bases at J, with 4 bases between the two ends. Per the germline V gene, CDR1 is LGHNT and CDR2 is FRNRAP. CDR3 residues: CASGLNYGYTF. The CDR3 DNA follows: TGTGCTAGTGGCCTCAACTATGGCTACACCTTC.

The chain couples TRBV5-5 to TRBJ2-1; 8 bases agree with TRBD2. V lost 0 bases to trimming and J lost 6 bases; unmatched junction nucleotides: 5. This CDR3 contains 15 residues. Germline loops: CDR1 SGHKS, CDR2 YYEKEE (reference sequence). The CDR3 DNA follows: TGTGCCAGCAGCTTGGCAGGGACTAGGCTCAATGAGCAGTTCTTC. This gives the protein CASSLAGTRLNEQFF.